Below are 10 T cell receptor beta chains sequenced from a single sample in a study of cytomegalovirus exposure and HLA in healthy donors. Use of 60 Vbeta and 13 Jbeta primers characterized the PCR. Generated by immunoSEQ multiplex PCR, the TCRdb table keeps only in-frame clones and is missing some. The sample yields approximately 170,000 clones, over 80% seen once. Sequencing used PBMCs. These receptors came from a woman aged 45 to 65 in good health and CMV-seropositive.

The CDR3 reads CASSLAGGRETQYF. The CDR3 nucleotides are TGTGCCAGCAGCTTAGCGGGAGGGCGGGAGACCCAGTACTTC. The V gene is TRBV11-1, the J gene TRBJ2-5; 7 nucleotides align to TRBD2. This CDR3 is 14 amino acids long. J was trimmed by 5 bases and V by 0 bases; bases with no gene match: 3. Germline CDR1 reads SGHAT; CDR2 reads FQDESV (reference sequence).

The rearrangement uses TRBV7-9 and TRBJ2-3; TRBD2 aligns across 8 bases. The germline gives CDR1 SEHNR, CDR2 FQNEAQ (reference sequence). V trimming: 3 bases; J trimming: 2 bases; junction bases outside the gene matches: 7. This CDR3 has 16 residues. The CDR3 reads CASSLGIAGHTDTQYF. CDR3 bases: TGTGCCAGCAGCTTGGGAATAGCGGGGCACACAGATACGCAGTATTTT.

This clone was observed once. V usage is TRBV7-2 and J usage is TRBJ1-1; D remains ambiguous. V lost 1 base to trimming and J lost 2 bases, with 11 bases between them. The CDR3 has 15 residues. Germline-derived CDR1 and CDR2 are SGHTA and FQGNSA. The CDR3 region is CASSLVRELNTEAFF. In DNA form, the CDR3 reads TGTGCCAGCAGCTTAGTGAGGGAGCTTAACACTGAAGCTTTCTTT. Filled out from reference TRBV7-2 and TRBJ1-1, the complete variable domain reads GAGVSQSPSNKVTEKGKDVELRCDPISGHTALYWYRQSLGQGLEFLIYFQGNSAPDKSGLPSDRFSAERTGGSVSTLTIQRTQQEDSAVYLCASSLVRELNTEAFFGQGTRLTVV.

This chain links TRBV7-2 with TRBJ1-1; 10 bases match TRBD1. The CDR3 spans 15 residues. Germline V lookup: CDR1 SGHTA, CDR2 FQGNSA. V lost 1 base and J lost 10; bases outside the gene matches: 9. The CDR3 is CASSLVGQGDVVAFF. CDR3 nucleotides: TGTGCCAGCAGCTTAGTTGGACAGGGGGATGTAGTAGCTTTCTTT. The whole variable domain, remainder taken from reference TRBV7-2 and TRBJ1-1, is GAGVSQSPSNKVTEKGKDVELRCDPISGHTALYWYRQSLGQGLEFLIYFQGNSAPDKSGLPSDRFSAERTGGSVSTLTIQRTQQEDSAVYLCASSLVGQGDVVAFFGQGTRLTVV.

The chain has TRBV19 and TRBJ2-2, with 8 bases that match TRBD2. The germline V gene encodes CDR1 LNHDA and CDR2 SQIVND (reference sequence). V shed 5 bases and J 0 bases; nucleotides not matched to a gene: 5. The CDR3 loop spans 16 amino acids. CDR3 region: CASSDLLAANTGELFF. As DNA, the CDR3 is TGTGCCAGTAGTGACCTACTAGCGGCGAACACCGGGGAGCTGTTTTTT.

The J gene is TRBJ2-1, the V gene TRBV28, with a weak D call TRBD2 (6 bases). The CDR3 spans 16 residues. Germline CDR1 is MDHEN and CDR2 is SYDVKM. The V gene lost 1 base and the J gene lost 4 bases, with 14 bases spanning the gap. CDR3 loop: CASSLFPRLGYNEQFF. CDR3 sequence (DNA): TGTGCCAGCAGTTTATTTCCGAGACTAGGATACAATGAGCAGTTCTTC.

The chain joins TRBV7-2 to TRBJ2-2; tentative D call: TRBD1 (6 bases). V shed 4 bases and J shed 8 bases, with 17 bases lying between them. From germline, CDR1 is SGHTA and CDR2 FQGNSA. This CDR3 contains 15 residues. CDR3 region: CASSWARGHSGELFF. The CDR3 DNA follows: TGTGCCAGCAGCTGGGCTCGGGGACACTCGGGGGAGCTGTTTTTT. Filled out from reference TRBV7-2 and TRBJ2-2, the complete variable domain reads GAGVSQSPSNKVTEKGKDVELRCDPISGHTALYWYRQSLGQGLEFLIYFQGNSAPDKSGLPSDRFSAERTGGSVSTLTIQRTQQEDSAVYLCASSWARGHSGELFFGEGSRLTVL.

This sequence joins TRBV5-1 and TRBJ2-3; D is ambiguous. Between the trimmed V and J ends, which lost 2 bases and 6 bases, there was a span of 10 bases. The CDR3 spans 13 residues. Germline CDR1 SGHRS, CDR2 YFSETQ. CDR3: CASSFYQADTQYF. The CDR3, as DNA: TGCGCCAGCAGCTTCTATCAGGCTGATACGCAGTATTTT. The whole variable domain, filled in from reference TRBV5-1 and TRBJ2-3, reads KAGVTQTPRYLIKTRGQQVTLSCSPISGHRSVSWYQQTPGQGLQFLFEYFSETQRNKGNFPGRFSGRQFSNSRSEMNVSTLELGDSALYLCASSFYQADTQYFGPGTRLTVL.

This clone was picked up one time. The DNA for the CDR3 is TGTGCCACCACGGTAGGGGGCGCGGTGACTGAAGCTTTCTTT. Amino acid sequence: CATTVGGAVTEAFF. The V call is TRBV28, the J call TRBJ1-1; TRBD1 agrees at 7 bases. After removal of 10 bases from V and 5 bases from J, the junction contained 13 bases not matched to a gene. Germline CDR1 and CDR2: MDHEN and SYDVKM. The CDR3 runs to 14 residues.

The chain carries TRBV7-2 and TRBJ2-3; no firm D call. Per germline, CDR1 SGHTA and CDR2 FQGNSA. The CDR3 sequence is 13 residues long. V was trimmed by 5 bases and J by 3 bases, leaving 9 bases between them. CDR3: CASSATRTDTQYF. CDR3 sequence (DNA): TGTGCCAGCAGCGCGACACGTACAGATACGCAGTATTTT.